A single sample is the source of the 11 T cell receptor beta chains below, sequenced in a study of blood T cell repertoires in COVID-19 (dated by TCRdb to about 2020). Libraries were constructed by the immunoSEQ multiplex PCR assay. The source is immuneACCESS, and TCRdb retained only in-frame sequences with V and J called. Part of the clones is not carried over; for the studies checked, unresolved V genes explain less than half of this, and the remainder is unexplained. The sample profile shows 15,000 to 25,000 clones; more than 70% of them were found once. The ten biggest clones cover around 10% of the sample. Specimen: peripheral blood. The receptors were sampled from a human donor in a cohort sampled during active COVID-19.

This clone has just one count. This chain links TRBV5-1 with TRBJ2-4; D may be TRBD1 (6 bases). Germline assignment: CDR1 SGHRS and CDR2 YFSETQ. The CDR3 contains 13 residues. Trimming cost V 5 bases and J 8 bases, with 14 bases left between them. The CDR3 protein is CASRSGTLDIQYF. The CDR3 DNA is TGCGCCAGCAGGTCGGGGACATTAGACATTCAGTACTTC.

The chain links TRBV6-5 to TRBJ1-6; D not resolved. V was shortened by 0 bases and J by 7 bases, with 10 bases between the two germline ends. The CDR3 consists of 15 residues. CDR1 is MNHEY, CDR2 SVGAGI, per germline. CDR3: CASSYSSGENSPLHF. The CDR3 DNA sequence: TGTGCCAGCAGTTACTCGTCCGGAGAGAATTCACCCCTCCACTTT.

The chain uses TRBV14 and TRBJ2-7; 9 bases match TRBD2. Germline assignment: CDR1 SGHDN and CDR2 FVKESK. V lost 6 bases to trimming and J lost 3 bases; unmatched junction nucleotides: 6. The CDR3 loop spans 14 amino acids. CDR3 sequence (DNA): TGTGCCAGCAGAAGTAGCGGGGGAAACTACGAGCAGTACTTC. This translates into CASRSSGGNYEQYF.

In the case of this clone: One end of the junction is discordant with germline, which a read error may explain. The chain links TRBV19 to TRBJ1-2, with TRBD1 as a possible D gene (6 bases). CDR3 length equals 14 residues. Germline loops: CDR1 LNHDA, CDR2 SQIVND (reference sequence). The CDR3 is CASGAGTKRLESHF. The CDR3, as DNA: TGTGCCAGCGGGGCTGGGACAAAACGCCTAGAAAGCCACTTC.

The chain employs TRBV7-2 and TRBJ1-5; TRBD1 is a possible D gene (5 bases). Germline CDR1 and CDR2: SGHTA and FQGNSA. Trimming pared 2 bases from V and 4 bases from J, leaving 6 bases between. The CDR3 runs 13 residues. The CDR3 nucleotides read TGTGCCAGCAGCTTAACAGGAAATCAGCCCCAGCATTTT. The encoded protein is CASSLTGNQPQHF.

The CDR3 DNA reads as TGTGCCAGCAGCTTTACTAGTCACACAGATACGCAGTATTTT. Amino acids: CASSFTSHTDTQYF. The chain couples TRBV13 to TRBJ2-3; TRBD2 might be the D (5 bases). This CDR3 comprises 14 residues. V lost 3 bases to trimming and J lost 2 bases, with 9 bases between them. Per germline, CDR1 PRHDT and CDR2 FYEKMQ (reference sequence). Filled out from reference TRBV13 and TRBJ2-3, the complete variable domain reads AAGVIQSPRHLIKEKRETATLKCYPIPRHDTVYWYQQGPGQDPQFLISFYEKMQSDKGSIPDRFSAQQFSDYHSELNMSSLELGDSALYFCASSFTSHTDTQYFGPGTRLTVL.

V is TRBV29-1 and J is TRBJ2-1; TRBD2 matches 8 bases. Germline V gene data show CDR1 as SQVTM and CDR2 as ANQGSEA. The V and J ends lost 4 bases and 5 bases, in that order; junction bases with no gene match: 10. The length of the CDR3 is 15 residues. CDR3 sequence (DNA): TGCAGCGTTGGGGGAAAGCGGGGGCACGACAATGAGCAGTTCTTC. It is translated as CSVGGKRGHDNEQFF.

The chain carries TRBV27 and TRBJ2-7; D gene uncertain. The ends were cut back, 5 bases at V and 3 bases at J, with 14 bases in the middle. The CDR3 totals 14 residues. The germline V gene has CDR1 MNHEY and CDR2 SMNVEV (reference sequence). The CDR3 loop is CASSQIRGDYEQYF. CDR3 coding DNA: TGTGCCAGCAGTCAAATCCGAGGAGACTACGAGCAGTACTTC.

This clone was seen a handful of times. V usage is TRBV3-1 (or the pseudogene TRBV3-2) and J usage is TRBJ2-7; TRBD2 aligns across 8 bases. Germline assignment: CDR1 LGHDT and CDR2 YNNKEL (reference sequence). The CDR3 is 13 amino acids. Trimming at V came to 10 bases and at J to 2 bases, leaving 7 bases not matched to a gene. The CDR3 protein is CATGWRGAYEQYF. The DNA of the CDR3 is TGTGCCACCGGGTGGCGGGGGGCCTACGAGCAGTACTTC.

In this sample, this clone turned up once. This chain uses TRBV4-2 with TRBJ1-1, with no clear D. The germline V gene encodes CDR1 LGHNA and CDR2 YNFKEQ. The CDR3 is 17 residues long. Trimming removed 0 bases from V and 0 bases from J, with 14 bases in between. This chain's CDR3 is CASSQDIGDWMNTEAFF. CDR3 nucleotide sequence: TGTGCCAGCAGCCAAGATATAGGAGATTGGATGAACACTGAAGCTTTCTTT.

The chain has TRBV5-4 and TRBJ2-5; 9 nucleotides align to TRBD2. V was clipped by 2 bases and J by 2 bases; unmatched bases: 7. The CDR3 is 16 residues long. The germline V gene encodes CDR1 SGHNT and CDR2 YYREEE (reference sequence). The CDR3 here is CASSFPPLAGQETQYF. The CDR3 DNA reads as TGTGCCAGCAGCTTCCCCCCGCTAGCGGGGCAAGAGACCCAGTACTTC.